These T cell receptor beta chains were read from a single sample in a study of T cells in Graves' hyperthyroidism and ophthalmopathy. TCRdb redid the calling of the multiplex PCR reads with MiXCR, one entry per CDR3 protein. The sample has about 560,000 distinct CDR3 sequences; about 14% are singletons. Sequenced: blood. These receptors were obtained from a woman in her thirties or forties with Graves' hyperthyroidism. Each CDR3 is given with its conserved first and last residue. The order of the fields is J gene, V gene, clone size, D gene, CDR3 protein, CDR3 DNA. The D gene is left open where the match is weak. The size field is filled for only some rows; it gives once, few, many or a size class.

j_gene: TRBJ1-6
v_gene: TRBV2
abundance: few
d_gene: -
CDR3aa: CASSRLESYNSPLHF
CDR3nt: TGTGCCAGCAGCAGGTTGGAATCCTATAATTCACCCCTCCACTTT

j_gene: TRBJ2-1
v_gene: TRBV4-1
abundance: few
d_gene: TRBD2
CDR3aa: CASSQRPGLAAYNEQFF
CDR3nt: TGCGCCAGCAGCCAACGTCCGGGACTAGCGGCCTACAATGAGCAGTTCTTC

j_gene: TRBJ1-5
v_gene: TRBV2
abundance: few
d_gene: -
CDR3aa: CASSESVGPAGQPQHF
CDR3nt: TGTGCCAGCAGTGAAAGTGTCGGGCCAGCCGGTCAGCCCCAGCATTTT

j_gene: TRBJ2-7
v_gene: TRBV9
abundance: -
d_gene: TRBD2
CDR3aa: CASSVAGGPSGEQYF
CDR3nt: TGTGCCAGCAGCGTAGCGGGAGGGCCAAGTGGGGAGCAGTACTTC

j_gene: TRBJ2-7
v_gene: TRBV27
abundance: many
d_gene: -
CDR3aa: CASSWGGPREQYF
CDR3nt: TGTGCCAGCAGTTGGGGGGGGCCAAGGGAGCAGTACTTC

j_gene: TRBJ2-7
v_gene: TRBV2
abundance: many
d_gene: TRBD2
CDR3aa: CASSLLAGVGEQYF
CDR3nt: TGTGCCAGCAGCCTACTAGCGGGAGTTGGCGAGCAGTACTTC

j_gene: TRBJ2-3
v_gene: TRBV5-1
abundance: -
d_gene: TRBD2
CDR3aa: CASSLDLADSTDTQYF
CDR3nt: TGCGCCAGCAGCTTGGACCTAGCGGATAGCACAGATACGCAGTATTTT

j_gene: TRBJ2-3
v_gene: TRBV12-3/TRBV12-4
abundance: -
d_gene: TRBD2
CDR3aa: CASSGLAGYTDTQYF
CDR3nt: TGTGCCAGCAGCGGACTAGCGGGATACACAGATACGCAGTATTTT

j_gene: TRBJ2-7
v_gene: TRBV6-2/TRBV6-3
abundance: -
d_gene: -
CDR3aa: CASRSGPYEQYF
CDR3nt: TGTGCCAGCAGATCCGGACCCTACGAGCAGTACTTC

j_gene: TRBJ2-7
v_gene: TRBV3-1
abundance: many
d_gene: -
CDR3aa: CASSQDLASHYEQYF
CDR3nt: TGTGCCAGCAGCCAAGATTTAGCCTCTCACTACGAGCAGTACTTC

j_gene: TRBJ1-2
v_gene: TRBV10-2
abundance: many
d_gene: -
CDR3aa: CASSEGGIYGYTF
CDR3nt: TGCGCCAGCAGTGAGGGCGGTATCTATGGCTACACCTTC

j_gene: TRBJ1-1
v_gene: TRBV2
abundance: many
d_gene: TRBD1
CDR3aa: CASTEGGLNTEAFF
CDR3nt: TGTGCCAGCACCGAAGGGGGCCTGAACACTGAAGCTTTCTTT

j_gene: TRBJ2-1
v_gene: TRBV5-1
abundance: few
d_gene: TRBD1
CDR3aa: CASSANPGGSSYNEQFF
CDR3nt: TGCGCCAGCAGCGCCAACCCAGGGGGCTCATCCTACAATGAGCAGTTCTTC

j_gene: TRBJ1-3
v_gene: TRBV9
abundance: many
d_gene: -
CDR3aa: CASSASDGDTGNTIYF
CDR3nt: TGTGCCAGCAGCGCCTCGGACGGAGATACTGGAAACACCATATATTTT

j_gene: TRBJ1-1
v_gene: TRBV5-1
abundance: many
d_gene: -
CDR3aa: CASSFGRTVNTEAFF
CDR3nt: TGCGCCAGCAGCTTTGGACGGACAGTGAACACTGAAGCTTTCTTT

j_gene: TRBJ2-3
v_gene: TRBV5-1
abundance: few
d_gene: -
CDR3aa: CASSTAWATDTQYF
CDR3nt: TGCGCCAGCAGCACCGCCTGGGCCACAGATACGCAGTATTTT

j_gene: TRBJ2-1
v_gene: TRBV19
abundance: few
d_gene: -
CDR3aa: CASSIDRLNEQFF
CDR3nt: TGTGCCAGTAGTATAGACAGGCTCAATGAGCAGTTCTTC

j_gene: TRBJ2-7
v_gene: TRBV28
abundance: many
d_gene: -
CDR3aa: CASSPPGTLTYEQYF
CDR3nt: TGTGCCAGCAGTCCTCCCGGGACTTTGACCTACGAGCAGTACTTC

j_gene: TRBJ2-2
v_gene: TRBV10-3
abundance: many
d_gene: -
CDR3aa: CAISETTSPNTGELFF
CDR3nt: TGTGCCATCAGTGAGACTACTAGCCCGAACACCGGGGAGCTGTTTTTT

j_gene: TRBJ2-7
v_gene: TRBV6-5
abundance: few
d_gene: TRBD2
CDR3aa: CASSYSTGTSGNYEQYF
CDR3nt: TGTGCCAGCAGTTACTCTACCGGGACTAGCGGAAACTACGAGCAGTACTTC

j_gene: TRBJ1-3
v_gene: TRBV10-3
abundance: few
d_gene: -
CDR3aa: CATVRGSNSGNTIYF
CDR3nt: TGTGCCACCGTTCGGGGCAGCAACTCTGGAAACACCATATATTTT

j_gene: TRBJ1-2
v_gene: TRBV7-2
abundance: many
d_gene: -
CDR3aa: CASSLRGWGYTF
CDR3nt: TGTGCCAGCAGCTTAAGGGGTTGGGGCTACACCTTC

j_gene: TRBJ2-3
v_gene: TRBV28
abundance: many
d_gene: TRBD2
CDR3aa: CASSIGTSGRDTQYF
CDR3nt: TGTGCCAGCAGTATCGGGACTAGCGGGAGAGATACGCAGTATTTT

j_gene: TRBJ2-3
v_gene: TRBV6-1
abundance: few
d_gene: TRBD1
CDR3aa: CASSKQGIYTDTQYF
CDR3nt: TGTGCCAGCAGTAAACAGGGGATCTACACAGATACGCAGTATTTT

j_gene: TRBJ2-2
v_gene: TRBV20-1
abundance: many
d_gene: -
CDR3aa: CSARGGNTGELFF
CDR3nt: TGCAGTGCTAGAGGGGGGAACACCGGGGAGCTGTTTTTT

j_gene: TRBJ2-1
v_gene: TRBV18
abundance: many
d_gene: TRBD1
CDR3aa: CASSRGQGSNEQFF
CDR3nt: TGTGCCAGCTCACGGGGACAGGGAAGCAATGAGCAGTTCTTC

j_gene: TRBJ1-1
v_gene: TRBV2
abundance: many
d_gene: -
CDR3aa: CASSEEGVEAFF
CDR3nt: TGTGCCAGCAGTGAAGAAGGAGTTGAAGCTTTCTTT

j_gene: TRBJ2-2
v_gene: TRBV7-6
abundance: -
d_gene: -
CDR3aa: CASSHADGPPGELFF
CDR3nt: TGTGCCAGCAGCCACGCCGACGGACCCCCCGGGGAGCTGTTTTTT

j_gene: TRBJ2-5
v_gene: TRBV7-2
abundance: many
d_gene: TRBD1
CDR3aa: CASSLHGTGTVQRGGETQYF
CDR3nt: TGTGCCAGCAGCCTCCACGGAACCGGGACAGTCCAACGTGGAGGAGAGACCCAGTACTTC

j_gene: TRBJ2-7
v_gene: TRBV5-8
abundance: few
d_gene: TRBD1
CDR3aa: CASRLTGGIYEQYF
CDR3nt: TGTGCCAGCAGGCTGACAGGGGGCATCTACGAGCAGTACTTC

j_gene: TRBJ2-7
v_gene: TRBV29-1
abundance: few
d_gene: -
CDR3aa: CSVGANEQYF
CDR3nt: TGCAGCGTTGGGGCAAACGAGCAGTACTTC

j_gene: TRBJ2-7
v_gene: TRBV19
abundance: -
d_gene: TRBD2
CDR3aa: CASSPAPSGYEQYF
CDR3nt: TGTGCCAGTAGCCCCGCGCCTAGCGGCTACGAGCAGTACTTC

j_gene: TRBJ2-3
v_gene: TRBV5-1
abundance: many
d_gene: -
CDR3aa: CASSLSQGGTDTQYF
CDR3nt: TGCGCCAGCAGCTTATCTCAGGGGGGAACAGATACGCAGTATTTT

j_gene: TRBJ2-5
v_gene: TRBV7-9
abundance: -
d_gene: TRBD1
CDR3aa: CASSNRTGGQETQYF
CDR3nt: TGTGCCAGCAGCAACCGGACAGGGGGCCAAGAGACCCAGTACTTC

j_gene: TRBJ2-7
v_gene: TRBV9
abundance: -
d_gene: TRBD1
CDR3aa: CASSVGQGVSYEQYF
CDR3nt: TGTGCCAGCAGCGTAGGGCAGGGGGTATCCTACGAGCAGTACTTC

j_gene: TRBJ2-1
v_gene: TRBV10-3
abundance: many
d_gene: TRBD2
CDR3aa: CAISPAGTSGSYEQFF
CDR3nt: TGTGCCATCAGCCCCGCCGGGACTAGCGGGAGTTATGAGCAGTTCTTC

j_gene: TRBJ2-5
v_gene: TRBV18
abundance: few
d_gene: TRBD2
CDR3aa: CASSPASGEETQYF
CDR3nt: TGTGCCAGCTCACCGGCTAGCGGCGAAGAGACCCAGTACTTC

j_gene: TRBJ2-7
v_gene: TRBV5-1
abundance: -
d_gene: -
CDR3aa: CASSLAGIPSSYEQYF
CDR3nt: TGCGCCAGCAGCTTGGCGGGCATCCCGAGCTCCTACGAGCAGTACTTC

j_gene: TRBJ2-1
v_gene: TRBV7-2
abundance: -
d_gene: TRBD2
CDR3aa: CASSLDIGGSRGDNEQFF
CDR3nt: TGTGCCAGCAGCTTAGATATCGGCGGGAGTCGGGGTGACAATGAGCAGTTCTTC

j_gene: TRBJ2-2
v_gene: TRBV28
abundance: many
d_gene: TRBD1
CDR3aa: CASSFPSDRGNTGELFF
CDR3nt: TGTGCCAGCAGTTTCCCCTCGGACAGGGGGAACACCGGGGAGCTGTTTTTT

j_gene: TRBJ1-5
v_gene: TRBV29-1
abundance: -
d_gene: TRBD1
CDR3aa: CSVMGTENQPQHF
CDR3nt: TGCAGCGTTATGGGGACAGAAAATCAGCCCCAGCATTTT

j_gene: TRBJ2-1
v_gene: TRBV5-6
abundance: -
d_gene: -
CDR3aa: CASSPKRLRIRNEQFF
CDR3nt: TGTGCCAGCAGCCCCAAACGGTTACGGATACGGAATGAGCAGTTCTTC

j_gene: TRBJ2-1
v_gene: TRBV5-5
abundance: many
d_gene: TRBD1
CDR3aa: CASSRDRGRNEQFF
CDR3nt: TGTGCCAGCAGTCGGGACAGGGGGCGGAATGAGCAGTTCTTC

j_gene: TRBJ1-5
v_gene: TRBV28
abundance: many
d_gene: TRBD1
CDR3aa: CASSANTGTGRNQPQHF
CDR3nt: TGTGCCAGCAGTGCTAACACCGGGACAGGTCGCAATCAGCCCCAGCATTTT

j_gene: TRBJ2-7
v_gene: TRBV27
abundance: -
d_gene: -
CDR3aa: CASMGGGYEQYF
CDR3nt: TGTGCCAGCATGGGGGGCGGCTACGAGCAGTACTTC

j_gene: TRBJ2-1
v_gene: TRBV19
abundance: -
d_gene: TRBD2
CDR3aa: CASETGTSGYNEQFF
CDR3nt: TGTGCCAGCGAAACCGGGACTAGCGGATACAATGAGCAGTTCTTC

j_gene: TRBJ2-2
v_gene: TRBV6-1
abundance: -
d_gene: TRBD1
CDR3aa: CASPYLIDRAEAGELFF
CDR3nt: TGTGCCAGTCCATACCTTATAGACAGGGCTGAGGCGGGGGAGCTGTTTTTT

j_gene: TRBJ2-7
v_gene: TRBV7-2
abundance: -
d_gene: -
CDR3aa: CASSPRTLGLSYEQYF
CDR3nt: TGTGCCAGCAGCCCCCGGACTTTAGGGCTCTCCTACGAGCAGTACTTC

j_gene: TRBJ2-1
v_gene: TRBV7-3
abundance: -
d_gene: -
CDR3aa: CASSLNFYDEQFF
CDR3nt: TGTGCCAGCAGCTTGAATTTTTACGATGAGCAGTTCTTC

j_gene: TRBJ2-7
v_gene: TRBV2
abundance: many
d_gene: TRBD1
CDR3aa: CASTPDRMDEQYF
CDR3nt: TGTGCCAGCACACCGGACAGGATGGACGAGCAGTACTTC

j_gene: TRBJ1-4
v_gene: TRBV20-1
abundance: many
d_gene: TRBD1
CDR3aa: CSARDRGLAEKLFF
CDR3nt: TGCAGTGCTAGGGACAGGGGGCTCGCGGAAAAACTGTTTTTT

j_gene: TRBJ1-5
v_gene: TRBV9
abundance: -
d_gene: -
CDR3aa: CASSAGTQPNQPQHF
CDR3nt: TGTGCCAGCAGCGCCGGGACACAGCCGAATCAGCCCCAGCATTTT

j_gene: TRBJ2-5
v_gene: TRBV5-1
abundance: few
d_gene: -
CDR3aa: CASSLGAGETQYF
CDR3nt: TGCGCCAGCAGCTTAGGGGCTGGTGAGACCCAGTACTTC

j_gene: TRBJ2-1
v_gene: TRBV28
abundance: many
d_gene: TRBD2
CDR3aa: CASSLQGGYNEQFF
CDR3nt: TGTGCCAGCAGCCTCCAGGGAGGGTACAATGAGCAGTTCTTC

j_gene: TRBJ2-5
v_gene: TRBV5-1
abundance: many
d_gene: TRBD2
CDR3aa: CASSLEPSGTQETQYF
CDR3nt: TGCGCCAGCAGCTTGGAGCCTAGCGGGACCCAAGAGACCCAGTACTTC

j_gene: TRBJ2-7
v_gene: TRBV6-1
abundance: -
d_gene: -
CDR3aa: CASSRSRTVNSYEQYF
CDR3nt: TGTGCCAGCAGCCGATCTAGAACAGTTAACTCCTACGAGCAGTACTTC